The present entry profiles one T cell receptor (beta chain) with its context. Its antigen is undetermined. This specimen belongs to a study of CD8 T cells in Susac syndrome. Notes on the study in general: The number of individuals included in the study's TCR sequencing and HLA analysis was acknowledged as relatively small.

Trimming at V came to 6 bases and at J to 7 bases, leaving 4 bases not matched to a gene. The CDR3 contains 13 residues. CDR1 MNHNS and CDR2 SASEGT come from the germline V gene. TCR beta sequencing was performed on blood CD8+ and CD4+ T cells. Reverse transcription used about 0.5 to 1 ug RNA and random hexamers. TCRdb reprocessed the immunoSEQ multiplex PCR reads via MiXCR and lists one record per CDR3 protein. The table shows some 110,000 distinct CDR3 sequences, with more than 85% occurring only once. This receptor was identified in a human donor with multiple sclerosis. This chain connects TRBV6-1 to TRBJ1-5; 9 bases fit TRBD1. Sequencing used CD4+ T cells from PBMCs. The CDR3 nucleotides are TGTGCCAGCAGGGGACAGGGAGGCCAGCCCCAGCATTTT. Protein: CASRGQGGQPQHF.